The present TCR beta chain was sequenced within a study of identical twins. General study points: It was possible that invariant MAIT and iNKT cells partly confounded the zero-insertion analyses.

The table lists this clonotype with a few counts. Its target is not known. Trimming cost V 6 bases and J 7 bases; bases outside gene matches: 9. The CDR3 loop spans 14 amino acids. Germline CDR1 is SEHNR and CDR2 is FQNEAQ (reference sequence). TCRdb passed the 5' RACE reads through MiXCR, listing each CDR3 protein once. The sample has roughly 770,000 distinct CDR3 sequences, about 18% seen once. This sample also appeared in a second study, on T cells expressing NK-cell markers.

The gene calls are TRBV7-9 and TRBJ1-5; 7 bases match TRBD1. Source material: PBMCs. This clonotype was sampled from a woman between 18 and 29 years old in good health. In DNA, the CDR3 is TGTGCCAGCAGTCTAACAGGGGTAGGGCAGCCCCAGCATTTT. Amino acids: CASSLTGVGQPQHF.